This T cell receptor (beta chain) stems from a study of blood T cell repertoires in COVID-19. At the level of the study: T cells, B-cell-depleted T cells, or PBMCs provided the cDNA or gDNA that served as material.

Per the germline V gene, CDR1 is SNHLY and CDR2 is FYNNEI. The CDR3 has 14 amino acids. V was pared by 10 bases and J by 4 bases, with 6 bases of the junction left unmatched. The assay was immunoSEQ multiplex PCR, and TCRdb's table has in-frame clones only and misses some. The data hold approximately 280,000 clones, with roughly nine tenths observed a single time. The gene calls are TRBV2 and TRBJ1-3, with TRBD1 matching over 11 bases. Sequencing input: PBMCs or T cells enriched from blood (not recorded which). This clonotype was sampled from a woman aged 55 to 70 who had recovered from COVID-19. The CDR3 region has the DNA TGTGCCACCCGGGACAGGGGGGGAGGAAACACCATATATTTT. This encodes CATRDRGGGNTIYF.